Below, one T cell receptor beta chain is given with its context. Its antigen is undetermined. This sample is drawn from a study of CXCR3-negative and CXCR3-positive naive CD8 T cells. Study-level results: Relative to memory CD8+ cells, whose diversity was much lower, both naive subsets had comparably high diversity. Cryopreservation partially decreased CXCR3 expression, and most assays used fresh PBMCs. Naive cells positive for CXCR3 carried more hydrophobic TRB CDR3s than CXCR3-negative ones.

Through 5' RACE with UMI labels, the TRB cDNA libraries were prepared. TCRdb re-called the 5' RACE reads and gives one entry per CDR3 protein, without DNA. The listing records tens of thousands of distinct CDR3 sequences. The CDR3 runs 15 residues. CDR1 is SGHRS and CDR2 is YFSETQ in the germline V gene. J is TRBJ2-7 and V is TRBV5-1; the D call from TCRdb, TRBD1, cannot be confirmed without DNA. The sequencing sample was made of naive CXCR3+ CD8+ T cells from blood. Documented subset: CD45RO-CCR7+CD27+CD95- naive CD8+ T cells expressing CXCR3 (TNR3+). The receptor was derived from a human donor in good health. Some clones in this sample may be carry-over from other donors' samples. The CDR3 reads CASSSSRGFSYEQYF. Combining the CDR3 with reference TRBV5-1 and TRBJ2-7 gives the whole variable domain KAGVTQTPRYLIKTRGQQVTLSCSPISGHRSVSWYQQTPGQGLQFLFEYFSETQRNKGNFPGRFSGRQFSNSRSEMNVSTLELGDSALYLCASSSSRGFSYEQYFGPGTRLTVT.